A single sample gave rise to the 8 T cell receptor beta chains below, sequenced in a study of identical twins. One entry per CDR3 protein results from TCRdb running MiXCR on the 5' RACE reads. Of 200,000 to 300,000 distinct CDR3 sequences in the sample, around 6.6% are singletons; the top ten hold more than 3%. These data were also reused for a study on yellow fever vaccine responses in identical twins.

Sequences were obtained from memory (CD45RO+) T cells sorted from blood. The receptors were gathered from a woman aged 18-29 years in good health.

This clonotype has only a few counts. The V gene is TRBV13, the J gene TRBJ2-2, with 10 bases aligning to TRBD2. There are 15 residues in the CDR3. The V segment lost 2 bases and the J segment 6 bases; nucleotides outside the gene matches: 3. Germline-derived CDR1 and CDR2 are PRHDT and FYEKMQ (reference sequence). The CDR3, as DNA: TGTGCCAGCAGCTTACTAGCGGGAGTTTCCGGGGAGCTGTTTTTT. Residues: CASSLLAGVSGELFF. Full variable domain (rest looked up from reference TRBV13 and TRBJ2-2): AAGVIQSPRHLIKEKRETATLKCYPIPRHDTVYWYQQGPGQDPQFLISFYEKMQSDKGSIPDRFSAQQFSDYHSELNMSSLELGDSALYFCASSLLAGVSGELFFGEGSRLTVL.

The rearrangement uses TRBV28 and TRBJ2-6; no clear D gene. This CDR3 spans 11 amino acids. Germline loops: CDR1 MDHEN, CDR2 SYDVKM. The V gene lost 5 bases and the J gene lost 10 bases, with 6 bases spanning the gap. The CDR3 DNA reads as TGTGCCAGCAGTACATGGAACGTCCTGACTTTC. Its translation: CASSTWNVLTF.

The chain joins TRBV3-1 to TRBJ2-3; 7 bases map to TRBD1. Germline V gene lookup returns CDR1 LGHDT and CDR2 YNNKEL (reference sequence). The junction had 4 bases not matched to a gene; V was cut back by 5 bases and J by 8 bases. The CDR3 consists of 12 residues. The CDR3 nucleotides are TGTGCCAGCAGCGACAGGGTTGGTACGCAGTATTTT. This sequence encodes CASSDRVGTQYF.

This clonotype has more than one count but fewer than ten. CDR3 bases: TGTGCCAGCAGCGTAGGAGTAGCAGACACCGGGGAGCTGTTTTTT. Translating gives CASSVGVADTGELFF. The V call is TRBV9, the J call TRBJ2-2; D is unresolved. The V end was cut by 0 bases, the J end by 3 bases, with 9 bases between. Germline V gene lookup returns CDR1 SGDLS and CDR2 YYNGEE. The CDR3 runs 15 residues.

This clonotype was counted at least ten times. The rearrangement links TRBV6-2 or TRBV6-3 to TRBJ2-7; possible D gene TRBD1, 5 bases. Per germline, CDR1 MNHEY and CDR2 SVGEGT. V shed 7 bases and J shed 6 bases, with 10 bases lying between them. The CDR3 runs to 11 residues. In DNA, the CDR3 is TGTGCCAGCACCCAGGGTGGCGAGCAGTACGTC. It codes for CASTQGGEQYV.

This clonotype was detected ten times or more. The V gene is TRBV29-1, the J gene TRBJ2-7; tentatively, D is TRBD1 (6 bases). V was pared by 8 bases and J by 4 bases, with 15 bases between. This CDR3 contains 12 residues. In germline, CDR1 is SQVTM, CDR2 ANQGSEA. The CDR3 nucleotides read TGCAGCCCTGCTAGGGGGTGGTACGAGCAGTACTTC. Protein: CSPARGWYEQYF.

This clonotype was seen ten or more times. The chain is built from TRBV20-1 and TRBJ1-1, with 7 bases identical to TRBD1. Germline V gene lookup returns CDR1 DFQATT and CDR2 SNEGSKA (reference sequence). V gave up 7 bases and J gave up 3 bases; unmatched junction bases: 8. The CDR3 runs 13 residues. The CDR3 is CSVRGQADTEAFF. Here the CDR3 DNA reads TGCAGTGTTAGGGGGCAGGCGGACACTGAAGCTTTCTTT.

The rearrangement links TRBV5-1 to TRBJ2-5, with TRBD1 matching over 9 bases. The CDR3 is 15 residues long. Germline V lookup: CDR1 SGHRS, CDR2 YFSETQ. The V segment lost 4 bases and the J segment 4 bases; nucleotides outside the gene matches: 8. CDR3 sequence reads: CASSRGGQGAETQYF. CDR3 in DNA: TGCGCCAGCAGCCGCGGGGGACAGGGTGCAGAGACCCAGTACTTC.